The 15 T cell receptor beta chains in this list originate from one sample, sequenced in a study of T cells in Graves' hyperthyroidism and ophthalmopathy (dated by TCRdb to 2018 to 2020). The method was multiplex PCR. TCRdb records Illumina HiSeq 2000 as the sequencer. The TCR beta CDR3 regions were amplified from RNA transcripts. The first round of RT-PCR for the TCR CDR3 was performed with the HTBI primer set and the Qiagen OneStep RT-PCR kit. TCRdb applied fastp at Q25 and MiXCR to the public reads, then kept only in-frame beta chains. Identical CDR3 protein sequences are pooled into one entry, listed with their most common genes and DNA. The sample table records around 300,000 distinct CDR3 sequences; 15% to 20% of these occur just once. The ten largest make up 39% of the sample. The sequencing input was blood. These receptor sequences come from a man over 45 with Graves' ophthalmopathy.

This sequence joins TRBV7-9 and TRBJ2-1; TRBD2 aligns across 10 bases. The CDR3 is made up of 17 amino acids. Germline V CDR1 and CDR2: SEHNR, FQNEAQ (reference sequence). Germline trimming cut 2 bases from V and 0 bases from J; bases unmatched to any gene: 4. The CDR3 DNA sequence: TGTGCCAGCAGCTTACCGGCTAGCGGGAGCTCCTACAATGAGCAGTTCTTC. Its protein product is CASSLPASGSSYNEQFF.

This clonotype was detected ten times or more. The CDR3 nucleotides are TGTGCCAGCAGTTCATCGGGACTAGCGTCCAACGAGCAGTACTTC. Its translation is CASSSSGLASNEQYF. The V and J genes are TRBV28 and TRBJ2-7, with 10 positions matching TRBD2. CDR3 length equals 15 residues. V shed 4 bases and J 5 bases; nucleotides not matched to a gene: 8. Germline-derived CDR1 and CDR2 are MDHEN and SYDVKM.

The sample holds many counts of this clonotype. The chain is built from TRBV28 and TRBJ1-2; no clear D. The germline V gene has CDR1 MDHEN and CDR2 SYDVKM. Between the trimmed V and J ends, which lost 1 base and 4 bases, there was a span of 10 bases. This CDR3 spans 14 amino acids. DNA for the CDR3: TGTGCCAGCAGTTTATACGGAGCCCCCTATGGCTACACCTTC. This codes for CASSLYGAPYGYTF.

The V gene is TRBV27, the J gene TRBJ1-5, with 7 nucleotides matching TRBD1. CDR1 is MNHEY and CDR2 is SMNVEV in the germline V gene (reference sequence). CDR3 length: 15 residues. The V and J ends lost 6 bases and 2 bases, in that order; junction bases with no gene match: 7. CDR3 protein: CASSLRQGRNQPQHF. The CDR3 DNA is TGTGCCAGCAGCCTCCGACAGGGACGCAATCAGCCCCAGCATTTT.

V is TRBV14 and J is TRBJ2-7; D is possibly TRBD1 (6 bases). The CDR3 has 15 residues. Trimming shortened V by 6 bases and J by 0 bases, and 15 bases separated the two germline ends. Germline V CDR1 and CDR2: SGHDN, FVKESK. For the CDR3, the DNA is TGTGCCAGCAGGGCAGGGCAGGGGAGCTCCTACGAGCAGTACTTC. This encodes CASRAGQGSSYEQYF.

The CDR3 reads CSARSRIQENIQYF. The DNA of the CDR3 is TGCAGTGCTCGCTCCAGGATTCAGGAAAACATTCAGTACTTC. The V gene is TRBV20-1, the J gene TRBJ2-4; D ambiguous. Germline CDR1 DFQATT, CDR2 SNEGSKA (reference sequence). Trimming cost V 5 bases and J 5 bases, with 16 bases left between them. The CDR3 loop spans 14 amino acids.

The CDR3, as DNA: TGTGCCAGCAGTTTGGGGGCCGGGGGCTACACCTTC. The encoded protein is CASSLGAGGYTF. The chain has TRBV28 and TRBJ1-2; D is perhaps TRBD1 (6 bases). Germline CDR1 is MDHEN and CDR2 is SYDVKM. V gave up 3 bases and J gave up 8 bases, with 10 bases separating them. The CDR3 spans 12 residues.

This clonotype was observed at least ten times. This chain links TRBV29-1 with TRBJ1-2, with D possibly TRBD1 on 5 matching bases. Germline CDR1 is SQVTM and CDR2 is ANQGSEA. V was cut by 1 base and J by 4 bases, with 16 bases left in between. CDR3 length: 15 amino acids. CDR3 sequence (DNA): TGCAGCGTTGAAGGGGTCAGGGCCACGGGCTATGGCTACACCTTC. Its protein is CSVEGVRATGYGYTF.

The CDR3 nucleotides are TGTGCCACCAGTGTTCCGGGGACGATCAATGAGCAGTTCTTC. As protein: CATSVPGTINEQFF. This chain links TRBV24-1 with TRBJ2-1, with D perhaps matching TRBD1 or TRBD2 (5 bases each). Trimming removed 5 bases from V and 6 bases from J, with 13 bases in between. The length of the CDR3 is 14 residues. CDR1 KGHDR and CDR2 SFDVKD come from the germline V gene.

There are many counts of this clonotype. The genes are TRBV2 and TRBJ1-1; D is undetermined. V was trimmed by 2 bases and J by 0 bases, leaving 10 bases between them. The CDR3 runs to 15 residues. Looked up from germline, CDR1 is SNHLY and CDR2 is FYNNEI. The CDR3 DNA is TGTGCCAGCAGTGAATTAAGACATATGAACACTGAAGCTTTCTTT. This gives the protein CASSELRHMNTEAFF. The whole variable domain, filled in from reference TRBV2 and TRBJ1-1, reads EPEVTQTPSHQVTQMGQEVILRCVPISNHLYFYWYRQILGQKVEFLVSFYNNEISEKSEIFDDQFSVERPDGSNFTLKIRSTKLEDSAMYFCASSELRHMNTEAFFGQGTRLTVV.

As for this clonotype: The junction departs from germline at one end; a sequencing error may be responsible. V gene TRBV5-1 combines with J gene TRBJ1-2; 8 bases are shared with TRBD1. CDR1 and CDR2 (germline): SGHRS, YFSETQ. This CDR3 is 14 amino acids long. CDR3 residues: CASHKPGQVYGCTF. In DNA form, the CDR3 reads TGCGCCAGCCATAAACCGGGACAGGTCTATGGCTGCACCTTC.

This clonotype was picked up many times. The gene calls are TRBV11-2 and TRBJ2-7; no reliable D call. Germline loops: CDR1 SGHAT, CDR2 FQNNGV. The CDR3 totals 17 residues. V lost 1 base and J 0 bases, leaving 16 bases between the germline ends. The CDR3 DNA sequence: TGTGCCAGCAGCTTAGTGGGATACGGGTTTAGCTCCTACGAGCAGTACTTC. This sequence encodes CASSLVGYGFSSYEQYF.

This clonotype was recorded a few times. The chain has TRBV7-8 and TRBJ1-1, with D perhaps TRBD1 (5 bases). Germline V lookup: CDR1 SGHVS, CDR2 FQNEAQ. CDR3 length: 15 amino acids. V was pared by 5 bases and J by 1 base, with 14 bases between. The CDR3 nucleotides read TGTGCCAGCAGCGCACGGACACGGGGGAACACTGAAGCTTTCTTT. It specifies CASSARTRGNTEAFF.

There are a few counts of this clonotype. The chain employs TRBV24-1 and TRBJ2-7; 14 bases are shared with TRBD2. V lost 10 bases, J lost 4 bases, and 23 bases stayed unmatched. There are 20 residues in the CDR3. Germline CDR1 and CDR2: KGHDR and SFDVKD. CDR3 region: CATPPGLAGELSLRTYEQYF. CDR3 DNA sequence: TGTGCCACTCCCCCGGGACTAGCGGGAGAACTAAGCCTTCGTACTTACGAGCAGTACTTC.

This clonotype has just a few counts. The chain uses TRBV7-8 and TRBJ2-2, with TRBD2 matching over 11 bases. Losses at the gene ends were 1 base for V and 5 bases for J; bases not matched to a gene: 6. The CDR3 is made up of 17 amino acids. Germline V CDR1 and CDR2: SGHVS, FQNEAQ. CDR3 nucleotide sequence: TGTGCCAGCAGCTTAGTACTAGCGGGAGTAAAGACCGGGGAGCTGTTTTTT. Its protein product is CASSLVLAGVKTGELFF.